The present T cell receptor (beta chain) was sequenced within a study of T-cell memory formation after mild COVID-19. On the study more broadly: TCR clusters mostly belonged to single donors.

Whole-study results and caveats: Several responding clones turned up in pre-infection memory, indicating that cross-reactive memory may have taken part.

CDR3 length equals 14 residues. The V end lost 0 bases, the J end lost 4 bases, and 9 bases lay between the germline ends. Germline CDR1 is LNHNV and CDR2 is YYDKDF (reference sequence). Only a few counts were recorded for this clonotype. The antigen remains unidentified. Constant-segment primers served in 5'RACE that generated TCR alpha and TCR beta cDNA libraries bearing sample barcodes and UMIs. TCRdb processed the 5' RACE reads anew with MiXCR; each CDR3 protein has one entry. The sample yields approximately 400,000 distinct CDR3 sequences, approximately 24% seen once. This chain connects TRBV15 to TRBJ1-1; no firm D call. The sequence was collected from an adult woman who had mild COVID-19 (a few samples of this study predate the infection). Cell type and time point are not known. The sequenced material came from PBMCs or a T cell subset sorted from them (not recorded which). The CDR3 here is CATSREGTSTEAFF. CDR3 nucleotide sequence: TGTGCCACCAGCAGAGAGGGAACGTCCACTGAAGCTTTCTTT.